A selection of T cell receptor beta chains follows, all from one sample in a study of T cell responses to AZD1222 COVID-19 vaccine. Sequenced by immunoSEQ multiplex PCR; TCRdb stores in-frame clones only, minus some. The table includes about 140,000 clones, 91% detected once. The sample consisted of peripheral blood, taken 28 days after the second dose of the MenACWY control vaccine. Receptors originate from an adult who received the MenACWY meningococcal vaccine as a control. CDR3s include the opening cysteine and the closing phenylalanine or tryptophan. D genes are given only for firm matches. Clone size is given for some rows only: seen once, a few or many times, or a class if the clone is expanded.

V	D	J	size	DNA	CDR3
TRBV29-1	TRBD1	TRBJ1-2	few	TGCAGCGTTGTGGACAGGGGGGGCTACACCTTC	CSVVDRGGYTF
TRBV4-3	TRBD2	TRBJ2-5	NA	TGCGCCAGCAGCCAAGGACCGGGGGGGCAGCAACAAGAGACCCAGTACTTC	CASSQGPGGQQQETQYF
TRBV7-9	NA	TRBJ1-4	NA	TGTGCCAGCAGCTCGTTCGACCCTGCAACTAATGAAAAACTGTTTTTT	CASSSFDPATNEKLFF
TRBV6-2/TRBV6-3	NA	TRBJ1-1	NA	TGTGCCAGCAGCTCCGGATTAGAGCAGGGTTTCTTT	CASSSGLEQGFF
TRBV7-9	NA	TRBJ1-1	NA	TGTGCCAGCAGCTTATCGGGCGGTACCGGAGCCACTGAAGCTTTCTTT	CASSLSGGTGATEAFF
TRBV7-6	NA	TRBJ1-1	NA	TGTGCCAGCAGCTTAGCGCAGGGGTTCGCTGAAGCTTTCTTT	CASSLAQGFAEAFF
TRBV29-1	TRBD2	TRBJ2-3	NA	TGCAGCGTTGAAGATAGCGGGGGAGCGACGAAGGATACGCAGTATTTT	CSVEDSGGATKDTQYF
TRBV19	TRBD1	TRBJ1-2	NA	TGTGCCAGTAGTATCCAGGGGGCTGGCGGCTACACCTTC	CASSIQGAGGYTF
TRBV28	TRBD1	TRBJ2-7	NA	TGTGCCAGCACCCCTAGTAGGGGGCGCGGCGAGCAGTACTTC	CASTPSRGRGEQYF
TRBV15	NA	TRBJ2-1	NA	TGTGCCACCAGCAGAGCGCCTTTTTCGGGGGCCATAAACAATGAGCAGTTCTTC	CATSRAPFSGAINNEQFF
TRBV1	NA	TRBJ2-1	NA	TGCACCAGCAGCCAAAGTGAGGGGGGTCCGTGGGATGAGCAGTTCTTC	CTSSQSEGGPWDEQFF
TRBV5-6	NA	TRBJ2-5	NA	TGTGCCAGCAGCAGTGGGGAGACCCAGTACTTC	CASSSGETQYF
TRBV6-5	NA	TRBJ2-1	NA	TGTGCCAGCAGTTACTCAGGAAACTACAATGAGCAGTTCTTC	CASSYSGNYNEQFF
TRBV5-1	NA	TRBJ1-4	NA	TGCGCCAGCAGCCCGACGGGCGCGAATGAAAAACTGTTTTTT	CASSPTGANEKLFF
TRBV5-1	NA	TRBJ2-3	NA	TGCGCCAGCAGCTTGTCACAGGGCACAGATACGCAGTATTTT	CASSLSQGTDTQYF
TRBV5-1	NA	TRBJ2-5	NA	TGCGCCAGCAGCTTGCAGGTTGAAGAGACCCAGTACTTC	CASSLQVEETQYF
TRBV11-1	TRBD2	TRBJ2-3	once	TGTGCCAGCAGCCACGGGACTAGCGGGAGCACAGATACGCAGTATTTT	CASSHGTSGSTDTQYF
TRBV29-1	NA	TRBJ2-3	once	TGCAGCGTTGGAGGGAGGGGGGCAGATACGCAGTATTTT	CSVGGRGADTQYF
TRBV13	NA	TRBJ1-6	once	TGTGCCAGCAGCTTAAAACAAAATTCACCCCTCCACTTT	CASSLKQNSPLHF
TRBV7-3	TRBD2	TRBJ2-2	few	TGTGCCAGCAGCACACCGGGACTAGCAACCGGGGAGCTGTTTTTT	CASSTPGLATGELFF
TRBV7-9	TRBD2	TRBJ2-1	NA	TGTGCCAGCAGCGCAGGACTAGCGGGTAACAATGAGCAGTTCTTC	CASSAGLAGNNEQFF
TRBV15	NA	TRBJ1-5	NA	TGTGCCACCAGCAGAGCCATGACTCAGCCCCAGCATTTT	CATSRAMTQPQHF
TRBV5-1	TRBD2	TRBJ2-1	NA	TGCGCCAGCAGCCCGTTAGCGGGAGAGGGGGAGCAGTTCTTC	CASSPLAGEGEQFF
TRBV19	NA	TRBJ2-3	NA	TGTGCCAGTAGTATGGCGACAGACTACACAGATACGCAGTATTTT	CASSMATDYTDTQYF
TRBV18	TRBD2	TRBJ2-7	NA	TGTGCCAGCTCACCAAAGCGGGAGGTTAACGAGCAGTACTTC	CASSPKREVNEQYF
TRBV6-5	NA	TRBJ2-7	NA	TGTGCCAGCAGTCCCAGGGGGGCCGAGCAGTACTTC	CASSPRGAEQYF
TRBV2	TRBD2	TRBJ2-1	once	TGTGCCAGCAGCCCAGGACTAGCGGGGGGATATGAGCAGTTCTTC	CASSPGLAGGYEQFF
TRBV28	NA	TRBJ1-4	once	TGTGCCAGCAGTTCCCCGGTACGGGTGGGGGAAATCCCCCGTAATGAAAAACTGTTTTTT	CASSSPVRVGEIPRNEKLFF
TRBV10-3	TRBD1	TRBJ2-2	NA	TGTGCCATCAGTGAAGGGACAGACCCCACCGGGGAGCTGTTTTTT	CAISEGTDPTGELFF
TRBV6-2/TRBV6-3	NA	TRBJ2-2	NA	TGTGCCAGCAGTCCGACAGGACCCACCGGGGAGCTGTTTTTT	CASSPTGPTGELFF
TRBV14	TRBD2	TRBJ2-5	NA	TGTGCCAGCAGCCAGGGACTAGCGGGCTTTCAAGAGACCCAGTACTTC	CASSQGLAGFQETQYF
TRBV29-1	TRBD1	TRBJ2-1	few	TGCGCTACGAGGGACAGCTACAATGAGCAGTTCTTC	CATRDSYNEQFF
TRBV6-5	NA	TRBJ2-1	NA	TGTGCCAGCAGTTCGGGTTACAAGAGCTCCTACAATGAGCAGTTCTTC	CASSSGYKSSYNEQFF
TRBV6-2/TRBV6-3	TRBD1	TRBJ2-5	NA	TGTGCCAGCAGTTACAACCGGGACAGCCAAGAGACCCAGTACTTC	CASSYNRDSQETQYF
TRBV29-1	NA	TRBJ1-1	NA	TGCAGCGTTGATTCGAACACTGAAGCTTTCTTT	CSVDSNTEAFF
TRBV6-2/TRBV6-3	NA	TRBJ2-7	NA	TGTGCCAGCAGTTACTCGGGAAAAGGAGATTACGAGCAGTACTTC	CASSYSGKGDYEQYF
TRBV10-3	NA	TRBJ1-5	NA	TGTGCCATCAGTGAGCAGGACACAAGCAATCAGCCCCAGCATTTT	CAISEQDTSNQPQHF
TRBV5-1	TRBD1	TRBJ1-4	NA	TGCGCCAGCAGCTTCAGACAGGGCAATGAAAAACTGTTTTTT	CASSFRQGNEKLFF
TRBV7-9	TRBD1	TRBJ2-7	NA	TGTGCCAGCAGCTTGGGGACAGGGGGGATTTCCTACGAGCAGTACTTC	CASSLGTGGISYEQYF
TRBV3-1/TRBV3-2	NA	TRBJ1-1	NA	TGTGCCAGCACGCTAGGACGGAACACTGAAGCTTTCTTT	CASTLGRNTEAFF
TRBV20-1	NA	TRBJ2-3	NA	TGCAGTGCTGGTGGGGGTGGCACAGATACGCAGTATTTT	CSAGGGGTDTQYF
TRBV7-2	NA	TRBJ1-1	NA	TGTGCCAGCAGCGACAGACTCCGGAACACTGAAGCTTTCTTT	CASSDRLRNTEAFF
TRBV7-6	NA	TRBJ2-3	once	TGTGCCAGCAGCGGGGGAGGTACGCAGTATTTT	CASSGGGTQYF
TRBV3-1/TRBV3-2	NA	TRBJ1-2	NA	TGTGCCAGCAGCCAATTCGGCCGCCTGGTGGGCTACACCTTC	CASSQFGRLVGYTF
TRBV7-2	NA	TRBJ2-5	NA	TGTGCCAGCAGCAGATTGGTGGGGCAAGAGACCCAGTACTTC	CASSRLVGQETQYF
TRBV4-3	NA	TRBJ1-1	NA	TGCGCCAGCAGCCAAGTTACAGGGAACACTGAAGCTTTCTTT	CASSQVTGNTEAFF
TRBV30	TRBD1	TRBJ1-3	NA	TGTGCCTGGAGGCCGACAGGGACCAACTCTGGAAACACCATATATTTT	CAWRPTGTNSGNTIYF
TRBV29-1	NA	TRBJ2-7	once	TGCAGCGTTGTGAGGGACCCGGGACGAACAGCCTACGAGCAGTACTTC	CSVVRDPGRTAYEQYF
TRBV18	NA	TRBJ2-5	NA	TGTGCCAGCTCACCCCTGCGGGTTCAAGAGACCCAGTACTTC	CASSPLRVQETQYF
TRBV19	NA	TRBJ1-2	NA	TGTGCCAGTAGTAAAAAAGGCTGGTATGGCTACACCTTC	CASSKKGWYGYTF
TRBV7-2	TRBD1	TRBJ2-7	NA	TGTGCCAGCAGCTTGGGACAGGGGGGGTTATACGAGCAGTACTTC	CASSLGQGGLYEQYF